The entry that follows covers one T cell receptor beta chain sequence. Its antigen is unidentified. Construction of the TCR beta libraries employed iRepertoire HTBI primers in conjunction with Arm-PCR of CDR3 regions. Using its own MiXCR run on the multiplex PCR reads, TCRdb lists one record per CDR3 protein. The sample yields around 420,000 distinct CDR3 sequences, approximately 15% seen once. These data belong to a study of regulatory T cells in long-lasting Graves disease. General study points: TRBV28, TRBJ1-2 and TRBJ2-5 were segments that persistent disease favored.

Losses at the gene ends were 2 bases for V and 4 bases for J; bases not matched to a gene: 1. The CDR3 has 14 amino acids. Germline CDR1 MNHEY, CDR2 SVGEGT. Described time point: newly diagnosed GD, antithyroid drugs for less than 3 months. Extracted PBMC RNA gave rise to the TCR library. The same data also went into a second study, on T cells in Graves' hyperthyroidism and ophthalmopathy. That source notes: HTBI primers were employed in a first-round RT-PCR of the TCR CDR3. Also found in blood were most expanded thyroid clonotypes above 0.001. Ophthalmopathy, as predicted by the model, came a median 6.5 months after the prediction.

The clonotype comes from a woman aged 40-49 years with Graves disease. Source: peripheral blood mononuclear cells (PBMCs), taken at new diagnosis, from a patient treated with antithyroid drugs. This chain joins TRBV6-2 or TRBV6-3 and TRBJ2-1, with 8 nucleotides matching TRBD1. In DNA form, the CDR3 reads TGTGCCAGCAGTTACGGGACAGGATACAATGAGCAGTTCTTC. The encoded protein is CASSYGTGYNEQFF.